One sample yielded the 23 T cell receptor beta chains listed below, sequenced in a study of a mutant IDH1 vaccine in newly diagnosed glioma (dated by TCRdb to about 2021). The library relied on the immunoSEQ multiplex PCR assay. TCRdb re-hosts the immuneACCESS table, in-frame sequences only. Its copies lack some clones; in the studies checked, an unresolved V gene accounts for under half of them, and the cause for the rest is not known. Across this sample there are approximately 70,000 clones, with more than 65% seen only once. Together, the top ten hold 7.5% to 9% of the sample. Explained via the paper, the time point label denotes: baseline, week 1 (first vaccination visit). This sample's treatment or condition label indicates: pre-vaccination baseline after standard-of-care therapy. The source material was PBMCs, sampled from a glioma patient treated with radiotherapy, temozolomide or both. These receptor sequences come from a man in his fifties or sixties with glioma.

This clone occurred a few times. V and J are TRBV5-6 and TRBJ1-4, with 7 bases identical to TRBD1. The germline V gene encodes CDR1 SGHDT and CDR2 YYEEEE. This CDR3 has 14 amino acids. The V segment lost 4 bases and the J segment 4 bases; nucleotides outside the gene matches: 4. CDR3: CASSDQGVNEKLFF. Here the CDR3 DNA reads TGTGCCAGCAGCGATCAGGGGGTTAATGAAAAACTGTTTTTT.

The rearrangement uses TRBV4-3 and TRBJ1-4; TRBD1 matches 8 bases. The junction had 9 bases not matched to a gene; V was cut back by 4 bases and J by 8 bases. The CDR3 length is 15 residues. CDR1 and CDR2 (germline): LGHNA, YSLEER. CDR3 protein: CASSPSTGGWEKLFF. The CDR3 DNA is TGCGCCAGCAGCCCCAGTACAGGGGGATGGGAAAAACTGTTTTTT.

The chain recombines TRBV7-2 with TRBJ2-7; D is unresolved. With 5 bases removed from V and 4 bases from J, the gap between germline ends came to 6 bases. Germline V lookup: CDR1 SGHTA, CDR2 FQGNSA. The CDR3 runs 11 residues. DNA of the CDR3: TGTGCCAGCAGCCGAGCTTACGAGCAGTACTTC. Residues: CASSRAYEQYF.

In its sample, this clone was seen a few times. The chain is built from TRBV18 and TRBJ1-2; D is perhaps TRBD1 (6 bases). Germline values: CDR1 KGHSH, CDR2 LQKENI. Between the trimmed V and J ends, which lost 6 bases and 7 bases, there was a span of 12 bases. The CDR3 contains 12 residues. CDR3 residues: CASSTTGSGYTF. The CDR3 DNA follows: TGTGCCAGCTCGACAACAGGGAGTGGCTACACCTTC. Filled out from reference TRBV18 and TRBJ1-2, the complete variable domain reads NAGVMQNPRHLVRRRGQEARLRCSPMKGHSHVYWYRQLPEEGLKFMVYLQKENIIDESGMPKERFSAEFPKEGPSILRIQQVVRGDSAAYFCASSTTGSGYTFGSGTRLTVV.

CDR3 bases: TGTGCCAGTGCGGACAGTAGCAATCAGCCCCAGCATTTT. This sequence encodes CASADSSNQPQHF. The chain joins TRBV19 to TRBJ1-5, with a weak D call TRBD1 (6 bases). This CDR3 comprises 13 residues. Germline CDR1 reads LNHDA; CDR2 reads SQIVND (reference sequence). Between the trimmed V and J ends, which lost 8 bases and 0 bases, there was a span of 8 bases.

The chain employs TRBV5-1 and TRBJ2-5, with TRBD2 matching 13 bases. V lost 9 bases to trimming and J lost 3 bases; unmatched junction nucleotides: 8. This CDR3 spans 15 amino acids. Germline assignment: CDR1 SGHRS and CDR2 YFSETQ. The CDR3, as DNA: TGCGCCACCAGACTAGCGGGGGGCGTTAAAGAGACCCAGTACTTC. Protein: CATRLAGGVKETQYF.

This chain links TRBV11-2 with TRBJ2-2; 14 nucleotides match TRBD2. V lost 5 bases, J lost 3 bases, and 2 bases stayed unmatched. The CDR3 has 16 amino acids. CDR1 is SGHAT, CDR2 FQNNGV, per germline. The CDR3 sequence: CASSLGLAGDTGELFF. In DNA, the CDR3 is TGTGCCAGCAGCCTGGGACTAGCGGGGGACACCGGGGAGCTGTTTTTT.

V is TRBV19 and J is TRBJ2-7; 10 bases map to TRBD1. The CDR3 covers 18 residues. V was clipped by 4 bases and J by 2 bases; unmatched bases: 14. Germline V gene data show CDR1 as LNHDA and CDR2 as SQIVND (reference sequence). CDR3 bases: TGTGCCAGTAGTAAAGCCGTTACAAGGACAGGGGGACCCTACGAGCAGTACTTC. Protein product: CASSKAVTRTGGPYEQYF.

This chain joins TRBV14 and TRBJ2-5; 9 positions agree with TRBD2. Germline loops: CDR1 SGHDN, CDR2 FVKESK. V lost 0 bases, J lost 1 base, and 6 bases stayed unmatched. The CDR3 is made up of 17 amino acids. In nucleotides, the CDR3 is TGTGCCAGCAGCCAAGATCGGGAGCGGGGGGCCCAAGAGACCCAGTACTTC. It is translated as CASSQDRERGAQETQYF.

Turning to this clone: One end of the junction is discordant with germline, which a read error may explain. V and J are TRBV11-3 and TRBJ2-2, with D maybe TRBD1 (6 bases). The CDR3 sequence is 12 residues long. In germline, CDR1 is SGHNT, CDR2 YENEEA. The CDR3 nucleotides read TGTGCTAGCACAGGGCGGTCCGGGGAGCTGTTTTTT. Amino acid sequence: CASTGRSGELFF. The full variable domain, in which reference TRBV11-3 and TRBJ2-2 provide the parts outside the CDR3, is EAGVVQSPRYKIIEKKQPVAFWCNPISGHNTLYWYLQNLGQGPELLIRYENEEAVDDSQLPKDRFSAERLKGVDSTLKIQPAELGDSAVYLCASTGRSGELFFGEGSRLTVL.

V usage is TRBV29-1 and J usage is TRBJ2-7; TRBD2 matches at 7 bases. This CDR3 has 15 amino acids. The V gene end was trimmed by 6 bases and the J gene end by 1 base; junction bases not matched to a gene: 12. Germline values: CDR1 SQVTM, CDR2 ANQGSEA. For the CDR3, the DNA is TGCAGCGTCACGTCATCTCTAGCGGAATCCTACGAGCAGTACTTC. Translated: CSVTSSLAESYEQYF.

The rearrangement uses TRBV5-6 and TRBJ2-5; possible D gene TRBD1, 5 bases. V was clipped by 1 base and J by 2 bases, with 12 bases between them. The CDR3 runs 15 residues. The germline V gene has CDR1 SGHDT and CDR2 YYEEEE. The CDR3 DNA is TGTGCCAGCAGCTTGTTCAGGGTTAATCAAGAGACCCAGTACTTC. This sequence encodes CASSLFRVNQETQYF.

The rearrangement links TRBV7-9 to TRBJ2-1, with D perhaps matching TRBD2 (7 bases). CDR1 and CDR2 from the germline V gene are SEHNR and FQNEAQ (reference sequence). The CDR3 loop spans 13 amino acids. V gave up 0 bases and J gave up 13 bases, with 13 bases separating them. CDR3 in amino acids: CASSLATGREQFF. CDR3 DNA: TGTGCCAGCAGCTTAGCAACAGGGAGGGAACAGTTCTTC.

The chain links TRBV7-8 to TRBJ2-7; either TRBD1 or TRBD2 may fit D (5 bases each). V lost 2 bases and J lost 1, with 12 bases in between. The germline V gene has CDR1 SGHVS and CDR2 FQNEAQ. This CDR3 is built from 15 residues. The CDR3 sequence: CASSLFRDGSYEQYF. CDR3 nucleotides: TGTGCCAGCAGCTTATTCCGGGACGGGTCCTACGAGCAGTACTTC.

V gene TRBV15 combines with J gene TRBJ1-1, with D unresolved. V was trimmed by 0 bases and J by 6 bases, leaving 5 bases between them. This CDR3 comprises 12 residues. Per germline, CDR1 LNHNV and CDR2 YYDKDF (reference sequence). In DNA, the CDR3 is TGTGCCACCAGCAGAGATAATTCTGAAGCTTTCTTT. Translating gives CATSRDNSEAFF. The variable domain in full, with the rest retrieved from reference TRBV15 and TRBJ1-1, is DAMVIQNPRYQVTQFGKPVTLSCSQTLNHNVMYWYQQKSSQAPKLLFHYYDKDFNNEADTPDNFQSRRPNTSFCFLDIRSPGLGDTAMYLCATSRDNSEAFFGQGTRLTVV.

This clone has only one observation. CDR3 nucleotides: TGTGCCAGCAGCTTAGGCCATGAGCAGTTCTTC. Translation gives CASSLGHEQFF. The chain uses TRBV5-6 and TRBJ2-1, with D hard to call. Germline CDR1 reads SGHDT; CDR2 reads YYEEEE. The CDR3 covers 11 residues. Trimming pared 2 bases from V and 8 bases from J, leaving 5 bases between. Variable domain in full (rest from reference TRBV5-6 and TRBJ2-1): DAGVTQSPTHLIKTRGQQVTLRCSPKSGHDTVSWYQQALGQGPQFIFQYYEEEERQRGNFPDRFSGHQFPNYSSELNVNALLLGDSALYLCASSLGHEQFFGPGTRLTVL.

The chain has TRBV4-3 and TRBJ1-2; D may be TRBD1 (5 bases). V lost 0 bases and J lost 7, with 12 bases in between. The CDR3 has 14 amino acids. Germline V lookup: CDR1 LGHNA, CDR2 YSLEER. This chain's CDR3 is CASSQDSQVAGYTF. Written as DNA, the CDR3 is TGCGCCAGCAGCCAAGATTCACAGGTGGCTGGCTACACCTTC.

The chain uses TRBV4-3 and TRBJ1-5; tentatively, D is TRBD1 (5 bases). The CDR3 spans 16 residues. From germline, CDR1 is LGHNA and CDR2 YSLEER. Trimming cost V 0 bases and J 3 bases, with 12 bases left between them. The CDR3 reads CASSQDMWGPNQPQHF. Here the CDR3 DNA reads TGCGCCAGCAGCCAAGATATGTGGGGACCCAATCAGCCCCAGCATTTT.

The chain joins TRBV7-2 to TRBJ2-3; 11 bases fit TRBD2. Per germline, CDR1 SGHTA and CDR2 FQGNSA. Trimming cost V 5 bases and J 4 bases; bases outside gene matches: 8. This CDR3 spans 16 amino acids. This CDR3 reads CASSPQLAGASDTQYF. The CDR3 nucleotides read TGTGCCAGCAGCCCCCAACTAGCGGGGGCCTCAGATACGCAGTATTTT.

This clone was detected once. V is TRBV2 and J is TRBJ2-2; D possibly corresponds to TRBD1 (6 bases). The germline V gene encodes CDR1 SNHLY and CDR2 FYNNEI. The V gene lost 8 bases and the J gene lost 0 bases, with 10 bases spanning the gap. This CDR3 is 14 amino acids long. The CDR3 DNA follows: TGTGCCAGCCGGGGACACCCGAACACCGGGGAGCTGTTTTTT. Its translation: CASRGHPNTGELFF. The whole variable domain, filled in from reference TRBV2 and TRBJ2-2, reads EPEVTQTPSHQVTQMGQEVILRCVPISNHLYFYWYRQILGQKVEFLVSFYNNEISEKSEIFDDQFSVERPDGSNFTLKIRSTKLEDSAMYFCASRGHPNTGELFFGEGSRLTVL.

The rearrangement uses TRBV6-4 and TRBJ1-2; no reliable D call. The CDR3 runs 11 residues. Looked up from germline, CDR1 is MRHNA and CDR2 is SNTAGT. With 10 bases removed from V and 8 bases from J, the gap between germline ends came to 14 bases. CDR3 region: CATRTREGYTF. The CDR3 region has the DNA TGTGCCACTAGGACCCGAGAGGGCTACACCTTC.

V usage is TRBV7-9 and J usage is TRBJ1-1; 12 nucleotides agree with TRBD1. Looked up from germline, CDR1 is SEHNR and CDR2 is FQNEAQ (reference sequence). This CDR3 has 16 amino acids. V lost 5 bases and J lost 4; bases outside the gene matches: 8. The DNA of the CDR3 is TGTGCCAGCAGCACCCGGGACAGGGGGCATAGCACTGAAGCTTTCTTT. Translation gives CASSTRDRGHSTEAFF.

The rearrangement joins TRBV7-2 to TRBJ2-7, with D possibly matching TRBD1 (5 bases). Trimming pared 6 bases from V and 0 bases from J, leaving 12 bases between. CDR3 length: 14 amino acids. Germline V gene data show CDR1 as SGHTA and CDR2 as FQGNSA. CDR3 in amino acids: CASSKGPSSYEQYF. The CDR3 bases are TGTGCCAGCAGTAAGGGGCCCAGCTCCTACGAGCAGTACTTC.